The rows below give T cell receptor beta chains drawn from one sample of a study of blood T cell repertoires in COVID-19. This table comes from immunoSEQ multiplex PCR, and its TCRdb copy is limited to in-frame clones, with some not included. The sample has around 120,000 clones, roughly 87% seen once. Sequenced: peripheral blood. The receptors here all came from a human donor in a cohort sampled during active COVID-19. CDR3s include the opening cysteine and the closing phenylalanine or tryptophan. D genes are given only for firm matches. Only part of the rows carry a size: once, few, many, or a class if the clone is expanded.

abundance	d_gene	j_gene	v_gene	CDR3nt	CDR3aa
.	.	TRBJ2-5	TRBV5-1	TGCGCCAGCGGCCCGGAGGGCTTGGAGACCCAGTACTTC	CASGPEGLETQYF
.	.	TRBJ1-2	TRBV5-4	TGTGCCAGCAGCGCACACAACTATGGCTACACCTTC	CASSAHNYGYTF
.	.	TRBJ1-2	TRBV4-1	TGCGCCAGCAGCCAAGGCCCAGGGTCTAACTATGGCTACACCTTC	CASSQGPGSNYGYTF
once	.	TRBJ2-5	TRBV2	TGTGCCAGCAGTGGGTCGGCGGGGGCTCTCCAAGAGACCCAGTACTTC	CASSGSAGALQETQYF
.	.	TRBJ1-4	TRBV2	TGTGCCAGCAGTCTGGACTACCCGGCGCCTAATGAAAAACTGTTTTTT	CASSLDYPAPNEKLFF
.	.	TRBJ2-5	TRBV27	TGTGCCAGCAGTCCGTCCCGAGAAGAGACCCAGTACTTC	CASSPSREETQYF
.	TRBD2	TRBJ2-5	TRBV7-9	TGTGCCAGCAGCTTATATCGGACTAGCGGGGTAGGAGAGACCCAGTACTTC	CASSLYRTSGVGETQYF
.	TRBD1	TRBJ1-2	TRBV11-2	TGTGCCAGCAGCACATATGTAACAGGGGGCGGAAAGGCTAACTATGGCTACACCTTC	CASSTYVTGGGKANYGYTF
.	.	TRBJ2-7	TRBV9	TGTGCCAGCAGCGTCGACAGTGCCTACGAGCAGTACTTC	CASSVDSAYEQYF
.	TRBD2	TRBJ2-3	TRBV15	TGTGCCACCAGCGATGCTAGCGGGAGGGCCCCCCCAGATACGCAGTATTTT	CATSDASGRAPPDTQYF
.	.	TRBJ2-7	TRBV23-1	TGCGCCAGCAGTCAAACCCTCAGGGGTGTCCACGAGCAGTACTTC	CASSQTLRGVHEQYF
.	.	TRBJ2-1	TRBV7-2	TGTGCCAGCAGCTCCCGGGCCAGTCGGGGGTCCTACAATGAGCAGTTCTTC	CASSSRASRGSYNEQFF
.	.	TRBJ2-3	TRBV5-1	TGCGCCAGCAGCTTGGCCGATCGGCTAGCCCGCACAGATACGCAGTATTTT	CASSLADRLARTDTQYF
.	TRBD1	TRBJ1-5	TRBV18	TGTGCCAGCTCTTTGGACAGGGAGCCGCAGCCCCAGCATTTT	CASSLDREPQPQHF
.	TRBD1	TRBJ1-1	TRBV19	TGTGCCAGTAGTTTTCTCTCAGGGGGCGTAAAGAACACTGAAGCTTTCTTT	CASSFLSGGVKNTEAFF